This TCR beta chain was recovered during a study of cytomegalovirus exposure and HLA in healthy donors. The study's findings and limits: Reported results showed that the classifier diagnosed cytomegalovirus status with high specificity and sensitivity.

Researchers ran the PCR with 60 Vbeta and 13 Jbeta primers. Profiled with immunoSEQ multiplex PCR; TCRdb holds only in-frame clones, not every one. The sample shows around 170,000 clones, 77% of them seen only once. This clone was detected once. The antigen is not known. Samples came from healthy bone marrow donors. The V gene's germline CDR1 is SEHNR and CDR2 FQNEAQ (reference sequence). With 3 bases removed from V and 5 bases from J, the gap between germline ends came to 14 bases. This CDR3 region has 14 residues. This chain links TRBV7-9 with TRBJ2-7; weak D call: TRBD2 (5 bases). Specimen: PBMCs. This clonotype was obtained from a man aged 18 to 30 in good health and CMV-seronegative. The CDR3 DNA reads TGTGCCAGCAGCTTCGAGAGTGAGGGCCACGAGCAGTACTTC. The encoded protein is CASSFESEGHEQYF.